What follows is one TCR beta chain and its context. The sample is drawn from a study of T cells in tuberculosis. Sorting used thawed, overnight-rested PBMC stained with anti-CD3, a viability dye and GMM-loaded CD1B tetramer. C32 glucose monomycolate from Rhodococcus equi was loaded onto the CD1B tetramers. Tetramer-sorted PBMC had been CD14 monocyte-depleted before freezing. Tetramer-negative cells, around 100,000 per donor, were also sorted. Produced via immunoSEQ multiplex PCR; TCRdb's table is partial and in-frame only. The sample gives about 58,000 clones, around 90% of which show up once; just over 20% is in the top ten. Sequencing was done on a sample of CD1b-GMM tetramer-negative cells sorted from PBMCs. This TCR was sampled from an adult woman with latent tuberculosis.

The CDR3 sequence is CASSKGQGLYEQYF. The DNA of the CDR3 is TGTGCCAGCAGTAAAGGACAGGGCCTCTACGAGCAGTACTTC. The chain recombines TRBV7-9 with TRBJ2-7; 8 positions match TRBD1. The CDR3 totals 14 residues. V shed 6 bases and J 3 bases; nucleotides not matched to a gene: 7. Germline values: CDR1 SEHNR, CDR2 FQNEAQ (reference sequence).